This entry lists 23 T cell receptor beta chains sequenced from one sample in a study of blood T cells in healthy people across ages. A second 7 to 11 cycle PCR used barcoded and J-beta primers. TCRdb re-derived calls from the 5' RACE reads in MiXCR, one entry per CDR3 protein. The sample consists of approximately 800,000 distinct CDR3 sequences, around 62% of them appearing once. The sequenced sample was blood. These receptors were obtained from a man aged 25 to 40 in good health.

The sample holds a few counts of this clonotype. The V call is TRBV29-1, the J call TRBJ2-7; no definite D call. CDR3 size: 11 residues. V was cut by 6 bases and J by 4 bases, with 10 bases left in between. Germline V lookup: CDR1 SQVTM, CDR2 ANQGSEA. The CDR3 sequence is CSVNKAYEQYF. The CDR3 DNA reads TGCAGCGTGAATAAGGCGTACGAGCAGTACTTC.

This clonotype was seen once. The CDR3, as DNA: TGCAGTGCTAGAGATCGTCGGGGGGGATACGAGCAGTACTTC. Translation gives CSARDRRGGYEQYF. The chain has TRBV20-1 and TRBJ2-7, with 8 positions matching TRBD2. The CDR3 runs 14 residues. The V gene's germline CDR1 is DFQATT and CDR2 SNEGSKA (reference sequence). V lost 0 bases to trimming and J lost 4 bases; unmatched junction nucleotides: 5.

In its sample, this clonotype was seen a few times. A much larger clone sits a single nucleotide away, making a read error possible. The rearrangement uses TRBV4-3 and TRBJ2-5; TRBD2 matches 7 bases. The CDR3 contains 16 residues. V trimming: 0 bases; J trimming: 11 bases; junction bases outside the gene matches: 15. The germline CDR1 and CDR2 sequences are LGHNA and YSLEER. Here the CDR3 DNA reads TGCGCCAGCAGCCAAGATGGGGTAGCGGGTGCAAATGAGCAGTACTTC. Amino acids: CASSQDGVAGANEQYF.

The V and J genes are TRBV6-6 and TRBJ1-2; 10 nucleotides match TRBD1. CDR1 is MNHNY and CDR2 is SVGAGI in the germline V gene (reference sequence). V was clipped by 8 bases and J by 4 bases; unmatched bases: 10. The length of the CDR3 is 15 residues. The CDR3 DNA follows: TGTGCCAGCCGGAAAGGACAGGGGGGTGGCTATGGCTACACCTTC. This sequence encodes CASRKGQGGGYGYTF.

The J gene is TRBJ2-6, the V gene TRBV12-3 or TRBV12-4, with TRBD1 as a possible D gene (5 bases). V lost 6 bases and J lost 6, with 12 bases in between. There are 14 residues in the CDR3. CDR3 residues: CASRDSNLANVLTF. CDR3 nucleotides: TGTGCCAGCAGAGACAGTAATTTGGCCAACGTCCTGACTTTC.

Many counts were recorded for this clonotype. The V call is TRBV20-1, the J call TRBJ2-7; D uncertain. CDR1 DFQATT and CDR2 SNEGSKA come from the germline V gene (reference sequence). Trimming stripped 1 base from V and 2 bases from J, with 3 bases between. The CDR3 has 11 amino acids. CDR3 loop: CSARGTYEQYF. In nucleotides, the CDR3 is TGCAGTGCTAGAGGCACCTACGAGCAGTACTTC.

This clonotype was counted between two and nine times. The rearrangement uses TRBV4-2 and TRBJ2-5; tentatively, D is TRBD1 (6 bases). The tail of the sequence fits TRBJ2-7 better, so the J call may be wrong. The germline CDR1 and CDR2 sequences are LGHNA and YNFKEQ. The CDR3 totals 14 residues. As DNA, the CDR3 is TGTGCCAGCAGCCAAGGTGTACAGGGTTACGAGCAGTACTTC. As protein: CASSQGVQGYEQYF.

The gene calls are TRBV7-2 and TRBJ1-2; maybe TRBD1 (5 bases). Between the trimmed V and J ends, which lost 5 bases and 3 bases, there was a span of 10 bases. This CDR3 region has 13 residues. The germline V gene encodes CDR1 SGHTA and CDR2 FQGNSA. CDR3 loop: CASSPRGYYGYTF. For the CDR3, the DNA is TGTGCCAGCAGCCCCCGGGGCTACTATGGCTACACCTTC.

This clonotype was seen just once. This chain links TRBV10-3 with TRBJ1-4, with 9 positions matching TRBD1. V lost 1 base to trimming and J lost 7 bases; unmatched junction nucleotides: 4. The CDR3 sequence is 15 residues long. The germline V gene encodes CDR1 ENHRY and CDR2 SYGVKD. The CDR3 sequence is CAISELDRGIEKLFF. CDR3 coding DNA: TGTGCCATCAGTGAGTTGGACAGGGGTATTGAAAAACTGTTTTTT.

This clonotype was detected a few times. The rearrangement joins TRBV7-9 to TRBJ2-7; D not certain. From germline, CDR1 is SEHNR and CDR2 FQNEAQ (reference sequence). The CDR3 contains 11 residues. V shed 5 bases and J shed 6 bases, with 8 bases lying between them. The CDR3: CASSPQSEQYF. In DNA, the CDR3 is TGTGCCAGCAGCCCCCAATCCGAGCAGTACTTC.

The sample holds many counts of this clonotype. The chain carries TRBV6-5 and TRBJ2-7, with a possible D match to TRBD1 (6 bases). Trimming left V 7 bases short and J 5 bases short, with 12 bases between. The V gene's germline CDR1 is MNHEY and CDR2 SVGAGI. There are 12 residues in the CDR3. The CDR3: CASTTGFNEQYF. The DNA for the CDR3 is TGTGCCAGCACCACAGGGTTCAACGAGCAGTACTTC.

The chain joins TRBV6-2 or TRBV6-3 to TRBJ2-7, with a tentative D call TRBD1 (5 bases). The germline CDR1 and CDR2 sequences are MNHEY and SVGEGT. The CDR3 totals 12 residues. V lost 6 bases, J lost 3 bases, and 9 bases lay in between. The chain's CDR3 is CASSDSLYEQYF. CDR3 bases: TGTGCCAGCAGCGACAGCCTCTACGAGCAGTACTTC.

J is TRBJ2-1 and V is TRBV20-1; 10 nucleotides align to TRBD2. V shed 0 bases, J shed 8 bases, and the junction held 7 bases outside the gene matches. Germline CDR1 and CDR2: DFQATT and SNEGSKA (reference sequence). CDR3 length equals 15 residues. This CDR3 is CSARDPAGGYDEQFF. CDR3 coding DNA: TGCAGTGCTAGAGATCCAGCGGGGGGGTATGATGAGCAGTTCTTC.

V and J are TRBV7-2 and TRBJ2-2, with 9 bases identical to TRBD1. The CDR3 contains 18 residues. V lost 3 bases, J lost 6 bases, and 14 bases stayed unmatched. Germline values: CDR1 SGHTA, CDR2 FQGNSA. The DNA for the CDR3 is TGTGCCAGCAGCTTTCCCGGACAGGGGTCTCTGGGCCCCGGGGAGCTGTTTTTT. It specifies CASSFPGQGSLGPGELFF. The whole variable domain, filled in from reference TRBV7-2 and TRBJ2-2, reads GAGVSQSPSNKVTEKGKDVELRCDPISGHTALYWYRQSLGQGLEFLIYFQGNSAPDKSGLPSDRFSAERTGGSVSTLTIQRTQQEDSAVYLCASSFPGQGSLGPGELFFGEGSRLTVL.

The chain has TRBV28 and TRBJ2-3, with no clear D. The CDR3 covers 16 residues. Trimming took off 4 bases at V and 0 bases at J, with 14 bases between the two ends. Germline lookup yields CDR1 MDHEN and CDR2 SYDVKM. This CDR3 is CASSSLPASSTDTQYF. CDR3 in DNA: TGTGCCAGCAGTTCCCTCCCCGCATCGAGCACAGATACGCAGTATTTT.

This clonotype was seen a few times. The chain joins TRBV20-1 to TRBJ2-1; 8 bases are shared with TRBD2. CDR1 DFQATT and CDR2 SNEGSKA come from the germline V gene (reference sequence). CDR3 length: 15 amino acids. J lost 5 bases, V lost 0 bases, and 6 bases had no gene match. The CDR3 nucleotides are TGCAGTGCTAGAGATTCCCAGCGGGGGAACAATGAGCAGTTCTTC. It specifies CSARDSQRGNNEQFF.

The CDR3 DNA follows: TGTGCCAGCAGCTCGCGGGACAGGGCAATAGATACGCAGTATTTT. Protein product: CASSSRDRAIDTQYF. The V gene is TRBV11-2, the J gene TRBJ2-3, with 9 bases identical to TRBD1. J was trimmed by 5 bases and V by 4 bases; bases with no gene match: 7. Germline assignment: CDR1 SGHAT and CDR2 FQNNGV. This CDR3 region has 15 residues.

The chain couples TRBV20-1 to TRBJ2-7, with 13 positions matching TRBD2. Looked up from germline, CDR1 is DFQATT and CDR2 is SNEGSKA (reference sequence). The CDR3 contains 17 residues. The junction had 11 bases not matched to a gene; V was cut back by 5 bases and J by 1 base. CDR3 sequence reads: CSAFGLAGESASYEQYF. The CDR3 region has the DNA TGCAGTGCTTTCGGACTAGCGGGGGAATCGGCGTCCTACGAGCAGTACTTC.

The chain uses TRBV2 and TRBJ1-4, with TRBD1 as a possible D gene (5 bases). The CDR3 runs to 15 residues. Trimming took off 3 bases at V and 8 bases at J, with 16 bases between the two ends. Germline CDR1 is SNHLY and CDR2 is FYNNEI. CDR3 nucleotides: TGTGCCAGCAGTGAGAGGACCACAGGAGGGGAAAAACTGTTTTTT. Its translation: CASSERTTGGEKLFF.

V and J are TRBV6-5 and TRBJ1-5; 7 bases fit TRBD1. V lost 2 bases to trimming and J lost 7 bases; unmatched junction nucleotides: 8. Per the germline V gene, CDR1 is MNHEY and CDR2 is SVGAGI. The CDR3 totals 15 residues. CDR3 amino acids: CASSYRWDSEQPQHF. For the CDR3, the DNA is TGTGCCAGCAGTTACAGATGGGACAGCGAACAGCCCCAGCATTTT.

The chain uses TRBV5-1 and TRBJ2-1; 11 bases are shared with TRBD2. Per the germline V gene, CDR1 is SGHRS and CDR2 is YFSETQ. With 2 bases clipped from V and 5 bases from J, the junction kept 12 bases outside the gene matches. The CDR3 has 18 amino acids. The CDR3 DNA reads as TGCGCCAGCAGCTTACAAACGTGGGGACTAGCGGAAGACAATGAGCAGTTCTTC. Translation: CASSLQTWGLAEDNEQFF.

The V gene is TRBV5-1, the J gene TRBJ2-5; either TRBD1 or TRBD2 may supply D (6 bases each). The CDR3 extends over 14 amino acids. Trimming pared 2 bases from V and 11 bases from J, leaving 19 bases between. Germline lookup yields CDR1 SGHRS and CDR2 YFSETQ. The CDR3 sequence is CASSFIRDTGEQYF. CDR3 DNA sequence: TGCGCCAGCAGCTTCATCCGGGACACGGGGGAGCAGTACTTC.

This chain joins TRBV7-3 and TRBJ1-6, with 9 bases matching TRBD1. With V trimmed by 4 bases and J by 2 bases, 6 bases remained unmatched. Germline V gene lookup returns CDR1 SGHTA and CDR2 FQGTGA. This CDR3 contains 17 residues. CDR3 in amino acids: CASSSGQGPTYNSPLHF. CDR3 DNA sequence: TGTGCCAGCAGCTCCGGACAGGGGCCTACCTATAATTCACCCCTCCACTTT. The full variable domain, completed using reference TRBV7-3 and TRBJ1-6, is GAGVSQTPSNKVTEKGKYVELRCDPISGHTALYWYRQSLGQGPEFLIYFQGTGAADDSGLPNDRFFAVRPEGSVSTLKIQRTERGDSAVYLCASSSGQGPTYNSPLHFGNGTRLTVT.